A selection of T cell receptor beta chains follows, all from one sample in a study of cytomegalovirus exposure and HLA in healthy donors. Produced via immunoSEQ multiplex PCR; TCRdb's table is partial and in-frame only. The sample lists 220,000 or so clones; more than 60% were seen once. The sequenced sample was PBMCs. These receptors were collected from a woman between 25 and 40 years old in good health and CMV-seronegative. Each CDR3 is given with its conserved first and last residue. The order of the fields is V gene, clone size, J gene, D gene, CDR3 DNA, CDR3 protein. A D gene is named only where the DNA matches it firmly. Clone size appears in some rows only: once, few, many, or a class for an expanded clone.

>TRBV6-6|-|TRBJ1-1|-
TGTGCCAGCAGTTACTCAACCTCGGGAGACACTGAAGCTTTCTTT
CASSYSTSGDTEAFF
>TRBV11-3|-|TRBJ1-1|-
TGTGCCAGCAGCTTAGGTCCAGGGTCCACTGAAGCTTTCTTT
CASSLGPGSTEAFF
>TRBV10-3|-|TRBJ2-7|-
TGTGCCATCAGTGACTTAGACGAGCAGTACTTC
CAISDLDEQYF
>TRBV18|-|TRBJ2-1|TRBD2
TGTGCCAGCTCTCCCGAGGTAGCGGGGGCATACAATGAGCAGTTCTTC
CASSPEVAGAYNEQFF
>TRBV5-6|-|TRBJ1-1|-
TGTGCCAGCAGCTTGGGCTCACAGGGTCGGAGGAACACTGAAGCTTTCTTT
CASSLGSQGRRNTEAFF
>TRBV7-2|-|TRBJ2-2|TRBD1
TGTGCCAGCAGCTCGGACAGGGGATCCGGGGAGCTGTTTTTT
CASSSDRGSGELFF
>TRBV5-5|-|TRBJ2-3|-
TGTGCCAGCAGCCTAAGGGCGGGGACTAGCACAGATACGCAGTATTTT
CASSLRAGTSTDTQYF
>TRBV30|-|TRBJ2-7|-
TGTGCCTGGACACTGGGAGGAGGGTACTACGAGCAGTACTTC
CAWTLGGGYYEQYF
>TRBV27|-|TRBJ2-7|-
TGTGCCAGCAGTTTAGTTCTGACTAGAGCGACCTACGAGCAGTACTTC
CASSLVLTRATYEQYF
>TRBV6-1|-|TRBJ2-1|TRBD2
TGTGCCAGCTGTGCCCACGGACTAGCGGGGGGGCTCTACAATGAGCAGTTCTTC
CASCAHGLAGGLYNEQFF
>TRBV7-6|-|TRBJ1-1|TRBD1
TGTGCCAGCATTGAGTCGGGGACAGAAACCGGACAACCTGAAGCTTTCTTT
CASIESGTETGQPEAFF
>TRBV19|once|TRBJ2-3|-
TGTGCCAGCACCGAAAGGAGGGCCGGGGCAGATACGCAGTATTTT
CASTERRAGADTQYF
>TRBV10-3|-|TRBJ1-1|-
TGTGCCATCAGCGACCGGAGAAACACTGAAGCTTTCTTT
CAISDRRNTEAFF
>TRBV5-6|-|TRBJ2-5|-
TGTGCCAGCAGCTTCGAAAGGGGGTACCAAGAGACCCAGTACTTC
CASSFERGYQETQYF
>TRBV11-3|-|TRBJ2-7|-
TGTGCCAGCAGCTTCGGGGGTTATGAGCAGTACTTC
CASSFGGYEQYF
>TRBV5-4|-|TRBJ2-1|TRBD1
TGTGCCAGCACCGAAGGAGGGACAGGGAGTAGCAATGAGCAGTTCTTC
CASTEGGTGSSNEQFF
>TRBV5-4|-|TRBJ2-7|TRBD1
TGTGCCAGCAGCTTGGAGGGACAGGTCTACGAGCAGTACTTC
CASSLEGQVYEQYF
>TRBV14|few|TRBJ1-2|-
TGTGCCAGCAGCCAAGCACAGAACTATGGCTACACCTTC
CASSQAQNYGYTF
>TRBV29-1|-|TRBJ2-7|TRBD2
TGCAGCGTTGTGTCTTTGCGGGAGGACGGAAAGCAGTACTTC
CSVVSLREDGKQYF
>TRBV27|-|TRBJ2-4|TRBD2
TGTGCCAGCAGAGACCTGACTAGCGGGAGGACGGTCATTCAGTACTTC
CASRDLTSGRTVIQYF
>TRBV19|once|TRBJ2-7|TRBD2
TGTGCCAGTAGTTCTGGGGAGGGCTACGAGCAGTACTTC
CASSSGEGYEQYF
>TRBV2|-|TRBJ2-1|TRBD2
TGTGCCAGCAATGACCCCTTAGCGGGAAAGCAGTTCTTC
CASNDPLAGKQFF
>TRBV9|-|TRBJ2-5|TRBD2
TGTGCCAGCAGCGTACAGGGCGGGGGGGGAGAGACCCAGTACTTC
CASSVQGGGGETQYF
>TRBV2|-|TRBJ2-2|-
TGTGCCAGCAGTCCTAGCTTTCCGGGGGAGCTGTTTTTT
CASSPSFPGELFF
>TRBV7-2|-|TRBJ1-5|TRBD1
TGTGCCAGCAGCTTAGACCCCCCGACAGGGGGCAATCAGCCCCAGCATTTT
CASSLDPPTGGNQPQHF
>TRBV7-3|-|TRBJ2-1|TRBD2
TGTGCCAGCAGCTTAACTAGCGGGAACTACAATGAGCAGTTCTTC
CASSLTSGNYNEQFF
>TRBV11-3|-|TRBJ2-2|TRBD2
TGTGCCAGCAGCTTAGTAGCGGGGGGGCCCCGGGAGCTGTTTTTT
CASSLVAGGPRELFF
>TRBV9|-|TRBJ1-5|-
TGTGCCAGCAGCGTAGAGGGAGATAGCAATCAGCCCCAGCATTTT
CASSVEGDSNQPQHF
>TRBV6-5|-|TRBJ1-1|-
TGTGCCAGCAGTTACCGATGGACAAACACTGAAGCTTTCTTT
CASSYRWTNTEAFF
>TRBV5-1|-|TRBJ1-1|TRBD1
TGCGCCAGCAGTTTCAGGGGGCCTCTTGAAGCTTTCTTT
CASSFRGPLEAFF
>TRBV5-1|-|TRBJ1-2|-
TGCGTCAGCAGCCCCTCCGGGGGGAACTATGGCTACACCTTC
CVSSPSGGNYGYTF
>TRBV5-4|-|TRBJ1-4|-
TGTGCCAGCAGCCTAGGCTTGGCCACGACTAATGAAAAACTGTTTTTT
CASSLGLATTNEKLFF
>TRBV19|-|TRBJ1-5|TRBD1
TGTGCCAGTAGACCACACGGGGACAGGGAATGGAGGAGCAATCAGCCCCAGCATTTT
CASRPHGDREWRSNQPQHF
>TRBV6-1|-|TRBJ1-1|-
TGTGCCAGCAGCCCAGGTGTGGAAGCTTTCTTT
CASSPGVEAFF
>TRBV19|-|TRBJ1-1|-
TGTGCCAGTAGTTCTCAACCGGGACAAGACACTGAAGCTTTCTTT
CASSSQPGQDTEAFF
>TRBV2|once|TRBJ2-3|TRBD1
TGTGCCAGCACCGGACAGGGCTCACGGGCAGATACGCAGTATTTT
CASTGQGSRADTQYF
>TRBV7-7|-|TRBJ2-1|TRBD2
TGTGCTAGCAGCCGCCAGCGGGGGGGCTTAGATGAGCAGTTCTTC
CASSRQRGGLDEQFF
>TRBV18|few|TRBJ2-7|-
TGTGCCAGCTCACCACTCGGGGGAAGCTACGAGCAGTACTTC
CASSPLGGSYEQYF
>TRBV5-1|once|TRBJ2-2|-
TGCGCCAGCAGCTTGGGGGCAACCAACACCGGGGAGCTGTTTTTT
CASSLGATNTGELFF
>TRBV5-4|-|TRBJ2-7|-
TGTGCCAGCAGAGTCGACAGCCGCTACGAGCAGTACTTC
CASRVDSRYEQYF
>TRBV7-2|-|TRBJ1-1|-
TGTGCCTCCCGGGGGGCTATAACTGAAGCTTTCTTT
CASRGAITEAFF
>TRBV29-1|-|TRBJ1-2|-
TGCAGCGTTGATGAAGTCCTCGGCTATGGCTACACCTTC
CSVDEVLGYGYTF
>TRBV21-1|-|TRBJ2-1|-
TGTGCCAGCAGCGCCCGACTAGCGGGAGACAAGAATGAGCAGTTCTTC
CASSARLAGDKNEQFF
>TRBV7-6|-|TRBJ2-5|-
TGTGCCAGCAGCTTAGGACAGAAAGAGACCCAGTACTTC
CASSLGQKETQYF
>TRBV10-3|-|TRBJ2-7|TRBD2
TGTGCCATCCTTGGACACGGGACTAGCGGGAGGAGCGACGAGCAGTACTTC
CAILGHGTSGRSDEQYF
>TRBV11-2|few|TRBJ2-5|TRBD2
TGTGCCAGCAGCTGGTCCGGGACTAAAGAGACCCAGTACTTC
CASSWSGTKETQYF
>TRBV29-1|-|TRBJ1-2|TRBD1
TGCAGCGTTGCAAGAGGGGGCATAACCCCTCTCTATGGCTACACCTTC
CSVARGGITPLYGYTF
>TRBV5-6|-|TRBJ1-2|TRBD1
TGTGCCAGCAGCTTGGCTGGGACAGGGAGATCTGGCTACACCTTC
CASSLAGTGRSGYTF
>TRBV7-8|-|TRBJ2-1|TRBD1
TGTGCCAGCAGCCCCTCGACAGGGGGCTCCTACAATGAGCAGTTCTTC
CASSPSTGGSYNEQFF
>TRBV7-2|few|TRBJ2-7|-
TGTGCCAGCTTAACTTTCGGGGGTTCCTACGAGCAGTACTTC
CASLTFGGSYEQYF
>TRBV11-3|once|TRBJ2-7|TRBD1
TGTGCCAGCAGTCGACAGGGGCGGCAGTACTTC
CASSRQGRQYF
>TRBV7-6|-|TRBJ2-7|TRBD1
TGTGCCAGCAGCTCTCGACAGGGAGACCGATACGAGCAGTACTTC
CASSSRQGDRYEQYF
>TRBV30|-|TRBJ1-1|-
TGTGCCTGGAGTCCAGGAGGTGCTGAAGCTTTCTTT
CAWSPGGAEAFF
>TRBV5-1|-|TRBJ1-2|-
TGCGCCAGCAGCTTGGATCAGGGAAGCTATGGCTACACCTTC
CASSLDQGSYGYTF
>TRBV6-5|-|TRBJ1-5|-
TGTGCCAGGCCCCGGACGGGAAATCAGCCCCAGCATTTT
CARPRTGNQPQHF